This passage covers 5 T cell receptor beta chains from one sample sequenced in a study of kidney transplant recipient with SARS-CoV-2 infection. One entry per CDR3 protein, called by TCRdb with MiXCR from the reads. Found here are fewer than 250,000 distinct CDR3 sequences, less than 35% of them singletons; the top ten hold almost 7.5%. The material sequenced was a blood sample, taken at baseline and on roughly day 110 from a kidney transplant recipient. All receptors come from a male patient in his thirties who had COVID-19 and was a kidney transplant recipient. A subset of T cells may come from the graft donor.

As for this clonotype: A single base separates this from a much larger clone, so it may be a read error. This chain links TRBV4-3 with TRBJ1-2; no definite D call. V lost 5 bases, J lost 4 bases, and 23 bases lay in between. The CDR3 extends over 17 amino acids. Germline CDR1 LGHNA, CDR2 YSLEER. The CDR3 DNA reads TGCGCCAGCAGCAACTTTATAGGACGTCGAAAGACCTATGGCTACACCTTC. It codes for CASSNFIGRRKTYGYTF.

Concerning this clonotype itself: A much larger clone differs by one base, so this may be a read error. The chain combines TRBV3-1 with TRBJ1-3; D not resolved. Trimming stripped 5 bases from V and 0 bases from J, with 8 bases between. The CDR3 runs 14 residues. Germline CDR1 is LGHDT and CDR2 is YNNKEL (reference sequence). The CDR3 region is CASSMAHSGNTIYF. CDR3 DNA: TGTGCCAGCAGCATGGCCCACTCTGGAAACACCATATATTTT.

This clonotype has only a few counts. A much larger clone is a single base away; this may be a read error. The chain combines TRBV29-1 with TRBJ1-5; possibly TRBD1 for D (6 bases). Trimming removed 7 bases from V and 2 bases from J, with 15 bases in between. Per the germline V gene, CDR1 is SQVTM and CDR2 is ANQGSEA. This CDR3 is built from 14 residues. The CDR3 here is CSAKDSKGNQPQHF. Here the CDR3 DNA reads TGCAGCGCTAAGGACAGTAAGGGCAATCAGCCCCAGCATTTT.

The rearrangement links TRBV7-2 to TRBJ2-1; maybe TRBD1 (6 bases). CDR1 SGHTA and CDR2 FQGNSA come from the germline V gene. CDR3 length: 16 amino acids. V dropped 7 bases and J dropped 5 bases, with 21 bases sitting between them. DNA for the CDR3: TGTGCCAGCACCCCATCAGGGGCCGGGAACGACAATGAGCAGTTCTTC. It codes for CASTPSGAGNDNEQFF.

This clonotype was seen many times. V gene TRBV5-6 combines with J gene TRBJ1-2; D perhaps matches TRBD1 (5 bases). The CDR3 extends over 16 amino acids. V was shortened by 7 bases and J by 4 bases, with 23 bases between the two germline ends. The germline V gene has CDR1 SGHDT and CDR2 YYEEEE. The CDR3 sequence is CASGHFNSRKTYGYTF. DNA for the CDR3: TGTGCCAGCGGACATTTCAATAGTCGAAAGACCTATGGCTACACCTTC.